The 20 T cell receptor beta chains below come from one sample, sequenced in a study of CD8+ T cells in alopecia areata. Investigators isolated RNA and reverse transcribed it into cDNA to act as the sequencing template. Method: immunoSEQ multiplex PCR; TCRdb's copy keeps in-frame clones and lacks some. The sample yields 150,000 or so clones, around 86% seen once. The sequencing used CD8+ T cells sorted from blood, collected at week 0. The receptors derive from a human donor with alopecia areata.

To note about this clone: Other DNA sequences within the sample encode an identical CDR3. The chain links TRBV2 to TRBJ2-1; tentatively, D is TRBD2 (5 bases). The germline V and J ends were trimmed by 9 bases and 7 bases, with 7 bases remaining between them. CDR1 SNHLY and CDR2 FYNNEI come from the germline V gene. The CDR3 totals 10 residues. The CDR3 DNA sequence: TGTGCCAGTACGGGGAATGAGCAGTTCTTC. Encoded protein: CASTGNEQFF.

This chain connects TRBV5-1 to TRBJ1-1, with D unclear. V gave up 0 bases and J gave up 3 bases, with 15 bases separating them. Germline V CDR1 and CDR2: SGHRS, YFSETQ. The CDR3 loop spans 16 amino acids. The CDR3 is CASSLAKWMEDTEAFF. The DNA for the CDR3 is TGCGCCAGCAGCTTGGCCAAGTGGATGGAGGACACTGAAGCTTTCTTT.

The chain has TRBV7-9 and TRBJ2-1, with D tentatively TRBD1 or TRBD2 (5 bases each). This CDR3 has 16 residues. Germline CDR1 is SEHNR and CDR2 is FQNEAQ (reference sequence). Trimming removed 1 base at V and 4 bases at J, with 14 bases between. The CDR3 region is CASSLELGVGYNEQFF. As DNA, the CDR3 is TGTGCCAGCAGCTTAGAACTAGGGGTAGGGTACAATGAGCAGTTCTTC. Filled out from reference TRBV7-9 and TRBJ2-1, the complete variable domain reads DTGVSQNPRHKITKRGQNVTFRCDPISEHNRLYWYRQTLGQGPEFLTYFQNEAQLEKSRLLSDRFSAERPKGSFSTLEIQRTEQGDSAMYLCASSLELGVGYNEQFFGPGTRLTVL.

This chain joins TRBV4-1 and TRBJ2-7; D gene unclear. The CDR3 covers 15 residues. V was pared by 2 bases and J by 2 bases, with 13 bases between. Germline V CDR1 and CDR2: MGHRA, YSYEKL. Written as DNA, the CDR3 is TGCGCCAGCAGCCAAATGTGGGATTTAACCTACGAGCAGTACTTC. It encodes CASSQMWDLTYEQYF.

V gene TRBV5-4 combines with J gene TRBJ2-1; the match to TRBD2 covers 8 bases. V shed 1 base and J 5 bases; nucleotides not matched to a gene: 5. In germline, CDR1 is SGHNT, CDR2 YYREEE (reference sequence). The CDR3 spans 15 residues. The CDR3 is CASSLLAGLHNEQFF. The CDR3 nucleotides are TGTGCCAGCAGCTTGTTAGCGGGACTACACAATGAGCAGTTCTTC.

The V and J genes are TRBV7-6 and TRBJ2-1; 8 bases align to TRBD1. Germline V gives CDR1 SGHVS, CDR2 FNYEAQ. The CDR3 extends over 13 amino acids. V shed 3 bases, J shed 10 bases, and the junction held 5 bases outside the gene matches. CDR3 sequence (DNA): TGTGCCAGCAGCTTCCAGGGGGCTGGAGAGCAGTTCTTC. This encodes CASSFQGAGEQFF.

The CDR3: CASSSAWTGPDTQYF. CDR3 bases: TGTGCCAGCTCGTCCGCCTGGACAGGGCCTGATACGCAGTATTTT. This chain links TRBV2 with TRBJ2-3; 8 bases align to TRBD1. Germline values: CDR1 SNHLY, CDR2 FYNNEI. The CDR3 consists of 15 residues. Losses at the gene ends were 8 bases for V and 6 bases for J; bases not matched to a gene: 13.

Details on this clone: The same CDR3 arises from other DNA sequences in this sample as well. This chain uses TRBV9 with TRBJ1-1; the D is unclear. Germline V lookup: CDR1 SGDLS, CDR2 YYNGEE. The CDR3 spans 14 residues. V was cut by 0 bases and J by 1 base, with 7 bases left in between. The CDR3 DNA follows: TGTGCCAGCAGCGTAGGTACGGAGAACACTGAAGCTTTCTTT. It encodes CASSVGTENTEAFF. Looking up the rest from reference TRBV9 and TRBJ1-1 gives the full variable domain: DSGVTQTPKHLITATGQRVTLRCSPRSGDLSVYWYQQSLDQGLQFLIQYYNGEERAKGNILERFSAQQFPDLHSELNLSSLELGDSALYFCASSVGTENTEAFFGQGTRLTVV.

The chain is built from TRBV5-4 and TRBJ2-7; D not certain. The germline V and J ends were trimmed by 1 base and 4 bases, with 6 bases remaining between them. The CDR3 length is 12 residues. In germline, CDR1 is SGHNT, CDR2 YYREEE (reference sequence). The CDR3 protein is CASSLNLYEQYF. Here the CDR3 DNA reads TGTGCCAGCAGCTTGAACTTGTACGAGCAGTACTTC.

This chain joins TRBV7-9 and TRBJ2-1, with D unresolved. Germline CDR1 SEHNR, CDR2 FQNEAQ (reference sequence). The CDR3 spans 13 residues. Trimming shortened V by 1 base and J by 5 bases, and 6 bases separated the two germline ends. The CDR3 here is CASSLGYDNEQFF. The CDR3 DNA reads TGTGCCAGCAGCTTAGGATACGACAATGAGCAGTTCTTC.

V gene TRBV14 combines with J gene TRBJ2-7; D may be TRBD2 (6 bases). This CDR3 has 14 residues. V was pared by 3 bases and J by 4 bases, with 13 bases between. From germline, CDR1 is SGHDN and CDR2 FVKESK. The CDR3 here is CASSHGGYGYEQYF. DNA for the CDR3: TGTGCCAGCAGCCACGGAGGGTATGGTTACGAGCAGTACTTC.

The J gene is TRBJ1-4, the V gene TRBV9; no firm D call. The CDR3 contains 13 residues. Germline CDR1 SGDLS, CDR2 YYNGEE. V was cut by 3 bases and J by 5 bases, with 8 bases left in between. The CDR3 DNA follows: TGTGCCAGCAGCGCAGGATCCAATGAAAAACTGTTTTTT. This gives the protein CASSAGSNEKLFF. Complete variable domain (other parts from reference TRBV9 and TRBJ1-4): DSGVTQTPKHLITATGQRVTLRCSPRSGDLSVYWYQQSLDQGLQFLIQYYNGEERAKGNILERFSAQQFPDLHSELNLSSLELGDSALYFCASSAGSNEKLFFGSGTQLSVL.

This chain links TRBV27 with TRBJ2-3, with unresolved D. CDR3 size: 15 residues. Per germline, CDR1 MNHEY and CDR2 SMNVEV (reference sequence). Trimming pared 5 bases from V and 7 bases from J, leaving 19 bases between. Here the CDR3 reads CASSPASLDIHTQYF. The CDR3 DNA is TGTGCCAGCAGTCCCGCCTCATTAGACATCCATACGCAGTATTTT.

This rearrangement joins TRBV12-5 to TRBJ1-2, with no clear D. The ends were cut back, 0 bases at V and 6 bases at J, with 5 bases in the middle. CDR1 LGHNT and CDR2 FRNRAP come from the germline V gene. This CDR3 is built from 12 residues. The CDR3 nucleotides read TGTGCTAGTGGTTTGGTAAATGATGGCTACACCTTC. This sequence encodes CASGLVNDGYTF.

The rearrangement links TRBV19 to TRBJ2-5; unclear D gene. Between the trimmed V and J ends, which lost 3 bases and 3 bases, there was a span of 8 bases. CDR1 is LNHDA and CDR2 is SQIVND in the germline V gene (reference sequence). The CDR3 loop spans 13 amino acids. The CDR3 nucleotides are TGTGCCAGTAGTATGATGGACGAAGAGACCCAGTACTTC. It encodes CASSMMDEETQYF. The variable domain in full, completed from reference TRBV19 and TRBJ2-5, reads DGGITQSPKYLFRKEGQNVTLSCEQNLNHDAMYWYRQDPGQGLRLIYYSQIVNDFQKGDIAEGYSVSREKKESFPLTVTSAQKNPTAFYLCASSMMDEETQYFGPGTRLLVL.

CDR3 residues: CASSLVEGSYEQYF. The CDR3 region has the DNA TGCGCCAGCAGCTTGGTAGAGGGCTCCTACGAGCAGTACTTC. This chain links TRBV5-1 with TRBJ2-7; a possible D gene is TRBD2 (5 bases). V was trimmed by 0 bases and J by 0 bases, leaving 7 bases between them. Germline lookup yields CDR1 SGHRS and CDR2 YFSETQ. This CDR3 contains 14 residues.

The J gene is TRBJ2-1, the V gene TRBV30; 7 nucleotides agree with TRBD1. Per the germline V gene, CDR1 is GTSNPN and CDR2 is SVGIG (reference sequence). J was trimmed by 7 bases and V by 1 base; bases with no gene match: 1. The CDR3 has 12 amino acids. In DNA form, the CDR3 reads TGTGCCTGGAGTGAGACAGGGAATGAGCAGTTCTTC. It specifies CAWSETGNEQFF.

The V call is TRBV7-3, the J call TRBJ2-5; possibly TRBD1 for D (6 bases). The V gene lost 5 bases and the J gene lost 0 bases, with 10 bases spanning the gap. This CDR3 is 14 amino acids long. The V gene's germline CDR1 is SGHTA and CDR2 FQGTGA. In DNA, the CDR3 is TGTGCCAGCAGCGGGGGCGGATACCAAGAGACCCAGTACTTC. Encoded protein: CASSGGGYQETQYF. The full variable domain, its missing parts supplied by reference TRBV7-3 and TRBJ2-5, is GAGVSQTPSNKVTEKGKYVELRCDPISGHTALYWYRQSLGQGPEFLIYFQGTGAADDSGLPNDRFFAVRPEGSVSTLKIQRTERGDSAVYLCASSGGGYQETQYFGPGTRLLVL.

The V call is TRBV7-6, the J call TRBJ2-5; D might be TRBD1 or TRBD2, each matching 6 bases. With 2 bases removed from V and 0 bases from J, the gap between germline ends came to 22 bases. Germline V CDR1 and CDR2: SGHVS, FNYEAQ. This CDR3 spans 19 amino acids. The chain's CDR3 is CASSLYFAGAGDYQETQYF. CDR3 coding DNA: TGTGCCAGCAGCTTATATTTCGCTGGGGCAGGGGACTACCAAGAGACCCAGTACTTC.

The genes are TRBV21-1 and TRBJ2-3; the table calls TRBD2, which could not be checked here. TRBV21-1 counts as a pseudogene. This CDR3 region has 16 residues. DNA for the CDR3: TGTGCCAGCAGCAAAGTGGTCGATGGAGAATCAGATACGCAGTATTTT. It is translated as CASSKVVDGESDTQYF.